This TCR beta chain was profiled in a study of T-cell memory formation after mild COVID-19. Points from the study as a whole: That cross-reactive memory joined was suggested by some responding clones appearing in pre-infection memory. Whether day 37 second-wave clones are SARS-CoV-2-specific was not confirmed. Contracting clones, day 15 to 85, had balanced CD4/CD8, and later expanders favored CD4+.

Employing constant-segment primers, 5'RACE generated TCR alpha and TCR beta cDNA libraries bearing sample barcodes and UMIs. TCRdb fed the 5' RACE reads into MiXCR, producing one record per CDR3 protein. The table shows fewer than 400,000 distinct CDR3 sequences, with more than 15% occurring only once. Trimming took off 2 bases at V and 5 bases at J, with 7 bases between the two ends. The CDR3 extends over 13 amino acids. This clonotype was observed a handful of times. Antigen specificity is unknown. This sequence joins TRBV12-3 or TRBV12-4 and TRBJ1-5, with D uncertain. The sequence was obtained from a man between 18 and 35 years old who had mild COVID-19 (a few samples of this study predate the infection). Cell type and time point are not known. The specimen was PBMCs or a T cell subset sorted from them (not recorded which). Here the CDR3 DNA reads TGTGCCAGCAGTTTAATCGGAGATCAGCCCCAGCATTTT. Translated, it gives CASSLIGDQPQHF.